The clone carrying this TCR beta chain was observed many times. What it binds is unknown. The authors made TCR beta libraries by quantitative 5'-RACE with molecular barcodes. TCRdb fed the 5' RACE reads into MiXCR, producing one record per CDR3 protein. The data show 250,000 or so distinct CDR3 sequences, about 11% seen once. The sample belongs to a study of CD8 T cells in ankylosing spondylitis. Study-wide findings and caveats: A number of the motif variants had already been described in reactive arthritis synovial fluid and blood. Reportedly, matched ankylosing spondylitis synovial fluid was significantly enriched for disease-linked clones. A motif in TCR beta, a set of seven to nine highly homologous variants, appeared characteristic of ankylosing spondylitis blood.

The source of this sequence is a male donor with ankylosing spondylitis or in good health (not recorded which). Sequenced: blood, either unsorted or a sorted T cell fraction (not recorded which).

The CDR3 is CASNPRGGAGDTEAFF. The DNA of the CDR3 is TGTGCCAGCAACCCTAGGGGGGGGGCCGGGGACACTGAAGCTTTCTTT. The V call is TRBV27, the J call TRBJ1-1, with D tentatively TRBD1 (6 bases). CDR1 is MNHEY, CDR2 SMNVEV, per germline (reference sequence). The CDR3 has 16 residues. Trimming removed 7 bases at V and 3 bases at J, with 21 bases between.